Detailed here is one TCR beta chain. As yet, its antigen is unknown. The sample belongs to a study of regulatory T cells in long-lasting Graves disease. The study's findings and limits: Few sampled subjects may have lowered accuracy.

Libraries of TCR beta came from iRepertoire HTBI primers plus Arm-PCR of CDR3 regions. In TCRdb, the multiplex PCR reads were re-called with MiXCR into one record per CDR3 protein. Found here are 500,000 or so distinct CDR3 sequences, around 15% of them singletons; the top ten hold under 20%. Trimming pared 4 bases from V and 2 bases from J, leaving 11 bases between. The CDR3 spans 14 residues. Germline CDR1 and CDR2: SNHLY and FYNNEI. Time point described: newly diagnosed GD, antithyroid drugs for less than 3 months. PBMC RNA was the source of the TCR library. These records were also assigned to another study, of T cells in Graves' hyperthyroidism and ophthalmopathy.

The J gene is TRBJ2-5, the V gene TRBV2; D ambiguous. The source was peripheral blood mononuclear cells (PBMCs), collected at new diagnosis, from a patient treated with antithyroid drugs. The source is a woman between 45 and 65 years old with Graves disease. CDR3: CASSVRVSQETQYF. DNA of the CDR3: TGTGCCAGCAGTGTTCGAGTATCACAAGAGACCCAGTACTTC.